This T cell receptor beta chain was obtained from a study of graft-versus-host responses after intestinal transplantation. The overall study: Recipients obtained multivisceral, liver-intestinal, or isolated intestinal transplants. All recipients were given anti-thymocyte globulin induction, and tacrolimus and steroids were then administered for approximately 3 years.

Turning to this clone: Its cognate antigen is unknown.

The CDR3 runs 16 residues. With V trimmed by 3 bases and J by 11 bases, 10 bases remained unmatched. CDR1 is LNHDA and CDR2 is SQIVND in the germline V gene (reference sequence). Findings of the study overall: Detected in recipient marrow were GvH clones, some of which were first observed in ileum or blood. Patients who carried graft-donor T cell macrochimerism also had high graft-versus-host to host-versus-graft clonal ratios in their allografts.

Sequencing was performed with immunoSEQ multiplex PCR; in TCRdb, only in-frame clones are kept and a portion is missing. The sample lists about 99,000 clones; 90% to 95% were seen once. This specimen consisted of unstimulated CD8+ T cells sorted from spleen or lymph node cells, obtained before intestinal transplant. This TCR was sampled from a human donor who received an intestinal transplant. The rearrangement uses TRBV19 and TRBJ1-6; 10 bases line up with TRBD1. DNA for the CDR3: TGTGCCAGTAGTATTCTCCCCGGGACAGGGGTTACACCCCTCCACTTT. Translation gives CASSILPGTGVTPLHF.